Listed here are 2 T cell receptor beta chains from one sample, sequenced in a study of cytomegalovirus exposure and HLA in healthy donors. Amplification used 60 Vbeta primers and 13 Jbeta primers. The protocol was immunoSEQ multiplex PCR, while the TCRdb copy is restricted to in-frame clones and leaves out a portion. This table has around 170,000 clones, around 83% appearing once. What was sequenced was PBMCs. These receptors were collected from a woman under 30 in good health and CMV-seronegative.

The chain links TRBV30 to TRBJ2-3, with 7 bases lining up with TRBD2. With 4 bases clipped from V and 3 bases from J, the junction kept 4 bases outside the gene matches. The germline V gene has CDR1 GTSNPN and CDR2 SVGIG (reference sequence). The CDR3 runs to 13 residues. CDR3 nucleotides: TGTGCCTGGACTTTTAGCGGGACAGATACGCAGTATTTT. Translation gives CAWTFSGTDTQYF.

CDR3 sequence reads: CASSLASGTRAHEQFF. In DNA form, the CDR3 reads TGTGCCAGCAGCTTAGCTTCCGGGACTAGGGCCCATGAGCAGTTCTTC. The rearrangement uses TRBV7-8 and TRBJ2-1, with 8 nucleotides matching TRBD2. Per germline, CDR1 SGHVS and CDR2 FQNEAQ. The V and J ends lost 0 bases and 8 bases, in that order; junction bases with no gene match: 9. CDR3 length: 16 residues.